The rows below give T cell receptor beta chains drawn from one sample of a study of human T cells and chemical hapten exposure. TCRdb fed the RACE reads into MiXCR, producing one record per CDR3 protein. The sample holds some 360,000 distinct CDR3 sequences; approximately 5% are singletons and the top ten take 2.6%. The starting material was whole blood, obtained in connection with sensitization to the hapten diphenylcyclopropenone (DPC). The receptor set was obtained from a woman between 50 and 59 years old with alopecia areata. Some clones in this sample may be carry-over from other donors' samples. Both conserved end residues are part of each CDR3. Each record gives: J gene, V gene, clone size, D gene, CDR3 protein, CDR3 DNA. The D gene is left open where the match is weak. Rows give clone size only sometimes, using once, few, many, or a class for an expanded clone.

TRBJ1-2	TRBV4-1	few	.	CASSQFLGDYGYTF	TGCGCCAGCAGCCAATTCTTAGGAGACTATGGCTACACCTTC
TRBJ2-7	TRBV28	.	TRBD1	CASSGTGFRYEQYF	TGTGCCAGCAGTGGGACAGGGTTTAGGTACGAGCAGTACTTC
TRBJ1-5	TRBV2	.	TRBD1	CASSGDRGLSNQPQHF	TGTGCCAGCAGTGGGGACAGGGGGCTAAGCAATCAGCCCCAGCATTTT
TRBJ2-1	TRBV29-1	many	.	CSVGSGLSSYNEQFF	TGCAGCGTTGGGTCGGGATTGAGCTCCTACAATGAGCAGTTCTTC
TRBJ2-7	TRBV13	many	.	CASSLTGNEQYF	TGTGCCAGCAGCCTTACCGGGAACGAGCAGTACTTC
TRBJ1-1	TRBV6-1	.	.	CASSGGGAEAFF	TGTGCCAGCAGTGGCGGTGGGGCTGAAGCTTTCTTT
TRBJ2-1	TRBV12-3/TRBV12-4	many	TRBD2	CASGPTSGSTDEFF	TGTGCCAGCGGACCGACTAGCGGGAGTACCGACGAGTTCTTC
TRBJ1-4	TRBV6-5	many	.	CASSSLQGKLFF	TGTGCCAGCAGTTCCCTACAGGGAAAACTGTTTTTT
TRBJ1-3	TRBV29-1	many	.	CSVGQTPSGNTIYF	TGCAGCGTTGGGCAGACACCTTCGGGAAACACCATATATTTT
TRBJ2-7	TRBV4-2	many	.	CASSRQAGVDHEQYF	TGTGCCAGCAGCCGGCAGGCCGGGGTAGATCACGAGCAGTACTTC
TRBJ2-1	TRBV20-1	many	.	CSARTSPLDRNEQFF	TGCAGTGCTAGGACCTCCCCACTAGATCGGAATGAGCAGTTCTTC
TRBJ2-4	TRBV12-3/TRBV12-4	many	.	CASSHPGGRIAKNIQYF	TGTGCCAGCAGTCACCCCGGCGGCAGAATAGCCAAAAACATTCAGTACTTC
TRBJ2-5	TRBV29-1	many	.	CSVEDWRAQETQYF	TGCAGCGTTGAAGATTGGCGGGCTCAAGAGACCCAGTACTTC
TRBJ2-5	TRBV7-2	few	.	CASSLVSVTQETQYF	TGTGCCAGCAGCTTAGTTTCCGTTACTCAAGAGACCCAGTACTTC
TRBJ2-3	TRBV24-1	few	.	CATSDTTGASTDTQYF	TGTGCCACCAGTGATACTACAGGTGCTAGCACAGATACGCAGTATTTT
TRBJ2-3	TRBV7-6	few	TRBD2	CASNLAGGRPDTQYF	TGTGCCAGCAACCTAGCGGGAGGTAGGCCAGATACGCAGTATTTT
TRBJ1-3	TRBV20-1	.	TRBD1	CSATRQGSGNTIYF	TGCAGTGCAACCCGACAGGGCTCTGGAAACACCATATATTTT
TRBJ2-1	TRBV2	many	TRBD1	CASSVLTGTGIYNEQFF	TGTGCCAGCAGTGTTTTGACTGGGACAGGGATCTACAATGAGCAGTTCTTC
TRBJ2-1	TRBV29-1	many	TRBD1	CSVTGTALYEQFF	TGCAGCGTAACCGGGACAGCTCTCTATGAGCAGTTCTTC
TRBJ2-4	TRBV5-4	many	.	CASSEGVAKNIQYF	TGTGCCAGCAGCGAGGGGGTGGCCAAAAACATTCAGTACTTC
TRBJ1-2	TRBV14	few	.	CASSQAGGGGYTF	TGTGCCAGCAGCCAAGCGGGGGGTGGAGGCTACACCTTC
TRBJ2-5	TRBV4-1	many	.	CASSRLPNSKLQETQYF	TGCGCCAGCAGCCGATTACCGAACAGTAAACTACAAGAGACCCAGTACTTC
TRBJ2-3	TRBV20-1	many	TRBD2	CSAGGDGSTDTQYF	TGCAGTGCCGGGGGGGACGGAAGCACAGATACGCAGTATTTT
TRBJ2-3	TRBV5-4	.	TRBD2	CASSLAGLASDTQYF	TGTGCCAGCAGCTTAGCGGGACTAGCGTCAGATACGCAGTATTTT
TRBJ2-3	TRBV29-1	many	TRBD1	CSVLLGTGRTDTQYF	TGCAGCGTCCTACTAGGGACAGGGCGGACAGATACGCAGTATTTT
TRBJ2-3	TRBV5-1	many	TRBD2	CASSSRRRGSADTQYF	TGCGCCAGCAGCTCAAGGCGGCGGGGGTCTGCGGATACGCAGTATTTT
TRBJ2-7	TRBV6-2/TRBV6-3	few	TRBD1	CASSWGQVEYEQYF	TGTGCCAGCAGTTGGGGACAGGTGGAGTACGAGCAGTACTTC
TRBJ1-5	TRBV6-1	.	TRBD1	CASSHRDRDQPQHF	TGTGCCAGCAGTCACCGGGACAGAGATCAGCCCCAGCATTTT
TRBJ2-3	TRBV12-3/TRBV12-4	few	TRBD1	CASSLSRQGLWTDTQYF	TGTGCCAGCAGTTTAAGCCGACAGGGCCTTTGGACAGATACGCAGTATTTT
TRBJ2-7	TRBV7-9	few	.	CASSSGTGPSEQYF	TGTGCCAGCAGCTCCGGGACGGGCCCCTCCGAGCAGTACTTC
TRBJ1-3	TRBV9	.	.	CASSVATEYSGNTIYF	TGTGCCAGCAGCGTTGCTACAGAATACTCTGGAAACACCATATATTTT
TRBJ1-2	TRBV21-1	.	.	CASSNGEKDYGYTF	TGTGCCAGCAGCAATGGGGAAAAAGACTATGGCTACACCTTC
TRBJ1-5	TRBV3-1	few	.	CASSPYPQVNQPQHF	TGTGCCAGCAGCCCATATCCACAGGTAAATCAGCCCCAGCATTTT
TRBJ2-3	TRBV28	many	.	CASTLLQRTDTQYF	TGTGCCAGCACTCTTTTGCAGCGCACAGATACGCAGTATTTT
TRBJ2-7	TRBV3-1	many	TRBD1	CASSPTGTGAYEQYF	TGTGCCAGCAGCCCAACCGGGACAGGGGCCTACGAGCAGTACTTC
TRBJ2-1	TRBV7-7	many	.	CASSLGTDNEQFF	TGTGCCAGCAGCTTAGGGACAGACAATGAGCAGTTCTTC
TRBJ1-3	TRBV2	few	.	CASTSPQYSGNTIYF	TGTGCCAGCACCTCCCCGCAGTACTCTGGAAACACCATATATTTT
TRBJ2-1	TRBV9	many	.	CASSVEGSVNEQFF	TGTGCCAGCAGCGTAGAAGGTAGCGTAAATGAGCAGTTCTTC
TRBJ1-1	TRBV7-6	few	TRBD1	CASSSQQGTEAFF	TGTGCCAGCAGCTCACAACAGGGGACTGAAGCTTTCTTT
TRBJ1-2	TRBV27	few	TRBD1	CASSQGQGIAYGYTF	TGTGCCAGCAGCCAAGGACAGGGGATCGCCTATGGCTACACCTTC
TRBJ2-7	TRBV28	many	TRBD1	CASSLLTGDRYEQYF	TGTGCCAGCAGTTTACTCACAGGGGACAGGTACGAGCAGTACTTC
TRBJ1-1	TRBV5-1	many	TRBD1	CASRAEEGAAEAFF	TGCGCCAGCCGTGCCGAAGAGGGGGCCGCTGAAGCTTTCTTT
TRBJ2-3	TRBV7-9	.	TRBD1	CASSLGMDRGADTQYF	TGTGCCAGCAGCTTAGGAATGGACAGGGGCGCAGATACGCAGTATTTT
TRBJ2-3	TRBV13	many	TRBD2	CASSSSGSTTDTQYF	TGTGCCAGCAGCAGTAGCGGGAGCACCACAGATACGCAGTATTTT
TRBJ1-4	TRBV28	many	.	CASSSGGTNEKLFF	TGTGCCAGCAGTTCCGGGGGGACTAATGAAAAACTGTTTTTT
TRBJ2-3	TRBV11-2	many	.	CASSLEMQRTQYF	TGTGCCAGCAGCTTAGAAATGCAGCGGACGCAGTATTTT
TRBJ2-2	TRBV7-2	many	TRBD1	CASSHDRGNTGELFF	TGTGCCAGCAGCCACGACAGGGGTAACACCGGGGAGCTGTTTTTT
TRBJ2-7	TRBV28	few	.	CASSSRFGGVSYEQYF	TGTGCCAGCAGTTCTCGATTCGGGGGAGTTTCCTACGAGCAGTACTTC
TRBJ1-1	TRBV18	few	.	CASSPPSKNTEAFF	TGTGCCAGCTCACCACCGAGCAAGAACACTGAAGCTTTCTTT
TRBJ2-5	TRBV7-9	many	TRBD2	CASSPGGFAESDPPRQETQYF	TGTGCCAGCAGCCCCGGGGGGTTCGCGGAGTCGGACCCACCAAGACAAGAGACCCAGTACTTC
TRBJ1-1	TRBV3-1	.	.	CASSPGIRTEAFF	TGTGCCAGCAGCCCAGGGATCCGGACTGAAGCTTTCTTT
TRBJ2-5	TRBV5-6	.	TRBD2	CASSGGLAGDRETQYF	TGTGCCAGCAGCGGCGGACTAGCGGGAGACCGAGAGACCCAGTACTTC
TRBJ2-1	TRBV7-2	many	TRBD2	CASSLAAAGVVNEQFF	TGTGCCAGCAGCTTAGCGGCGGCGGGGGTGGTGAATGAGCAGTTCTTC
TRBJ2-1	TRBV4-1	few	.	CASSQSQGSSYNEQFF	TGCGCCAGCAGCCAATCCCAGGGGAGCTCCTACAATGAGCAGTTCTTC
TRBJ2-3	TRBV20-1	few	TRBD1	CSARVYRGRGDTQYF	TGCAGTGCTAGAGTTTACAGGGGGCGAGGAGATACGCAGTATTTT
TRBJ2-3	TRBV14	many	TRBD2	CASSQVTSGTQYF	TGTGCCAGCAGCCAGGTTACTAGCGGTACGCAGTATTTT
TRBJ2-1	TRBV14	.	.	CASSQDRLDDEQFF	TGTGCCAGCAGCCAAGACCGGCTGGATGATGAGCAGTTCTTC
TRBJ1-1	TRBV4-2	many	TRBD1	CASSQEDRGDTEAFF	TGTGCCAGCAGCCAAGAGGACAGGGGGGATACTGAAGCTTTCTTT
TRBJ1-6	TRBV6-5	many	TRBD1	CASSQQGSSPLHF	TGTGCCAGCAGTCAACAGGGGAGTTCACCCCTCCACTTT
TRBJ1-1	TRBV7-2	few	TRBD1	CASSLAPRGTGGRNTEAFF	TGTGCCAGCAGCTTAGCCCCACGAGGGACAGGGGGACGGAACACTGAAGCTTTCTTT